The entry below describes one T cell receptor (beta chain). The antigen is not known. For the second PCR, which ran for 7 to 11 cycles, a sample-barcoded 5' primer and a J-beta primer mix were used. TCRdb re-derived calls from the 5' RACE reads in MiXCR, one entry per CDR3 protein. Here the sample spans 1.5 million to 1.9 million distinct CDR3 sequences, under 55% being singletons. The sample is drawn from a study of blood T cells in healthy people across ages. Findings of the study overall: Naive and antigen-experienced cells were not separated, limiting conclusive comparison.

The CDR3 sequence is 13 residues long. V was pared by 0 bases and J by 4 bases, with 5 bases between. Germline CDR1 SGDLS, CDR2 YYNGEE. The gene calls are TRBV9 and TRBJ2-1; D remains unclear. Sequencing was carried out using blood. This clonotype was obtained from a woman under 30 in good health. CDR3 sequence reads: CASSVEVYNEQFF. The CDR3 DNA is TGTGCCAGCAGCGTAGAAGTTTACAATGAGCAGTTCTTC. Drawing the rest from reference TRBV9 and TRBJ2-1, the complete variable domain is DSGVTQTPKHLITATGQRVTLRCSPRSGDLSVYWYQQSLDQGLQFLIQYYNGEERAKGNILERFSAQQFPDLHSELNLSSLELGDSALYFCASSVEVYNEQFFGPGTRLTVL.